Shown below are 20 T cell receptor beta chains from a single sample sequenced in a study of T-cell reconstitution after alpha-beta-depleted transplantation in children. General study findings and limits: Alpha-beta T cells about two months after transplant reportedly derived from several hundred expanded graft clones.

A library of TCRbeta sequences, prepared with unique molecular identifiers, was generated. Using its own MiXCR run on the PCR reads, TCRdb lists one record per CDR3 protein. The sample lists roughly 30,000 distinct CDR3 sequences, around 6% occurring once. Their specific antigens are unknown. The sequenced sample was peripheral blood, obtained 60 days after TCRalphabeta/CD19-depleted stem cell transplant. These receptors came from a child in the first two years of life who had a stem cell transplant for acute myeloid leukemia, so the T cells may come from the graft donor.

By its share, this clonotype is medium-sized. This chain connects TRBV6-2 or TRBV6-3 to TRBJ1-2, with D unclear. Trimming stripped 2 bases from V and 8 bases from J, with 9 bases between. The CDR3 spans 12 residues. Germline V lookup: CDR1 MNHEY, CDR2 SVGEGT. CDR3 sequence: CASSYPEVGYTF. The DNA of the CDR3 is TGTGCCAGCAGTTACCCCGAGGTCGGCTACACCTTC.

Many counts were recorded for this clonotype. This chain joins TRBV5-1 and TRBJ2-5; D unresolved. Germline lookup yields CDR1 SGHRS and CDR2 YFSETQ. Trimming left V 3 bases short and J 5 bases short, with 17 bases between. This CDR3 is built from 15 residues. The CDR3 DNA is TGCGCCAGCAGCTGGTGGGGTTCGGCGACGGAGACCCAGTACTTC. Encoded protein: CASSWWGSATETQYF.

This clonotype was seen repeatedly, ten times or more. The CDR3: CAILKDRVDGYTF. In DNA, the CDR3 is TGTGCCATCCTAAAGGACAGGGTCGATGGCTACACCTTC. The V gene is TRBV10-3, the J gene TRBJ1-2; 8 bases fit TRBD1. The CDR3 has 13 residues. Germline loops: CDR1 ENHRY, CDR2 SYGVKD. V lost 8 bases, J lost 6 bases, and 8 bases stayed unmatched.

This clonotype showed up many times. CDR3 coding DNA: TGCGCCAGCAGCCAAAGGGTTCCGGGGTCACCCCTCCACTTT. Encoded protein: CASSQRVPGSPLHF. The rearrangement links TRBV4-3 to TRBJ1-6; D uncertain. The V and J ends lost 2 bases and 10 bases respectively, with 12 bases between them. Germline V gene sequence: CDR1 LGHNA, CDR2 YSLEER. The CDR3 has 14 amino acids.

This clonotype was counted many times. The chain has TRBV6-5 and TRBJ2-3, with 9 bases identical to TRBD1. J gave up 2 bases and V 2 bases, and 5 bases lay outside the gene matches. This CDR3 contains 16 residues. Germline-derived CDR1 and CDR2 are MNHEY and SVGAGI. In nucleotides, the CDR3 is TGTGCCAGCAGTTACCACAGGGGGCGGAACACAGATACGCAGTATTTT. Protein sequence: CASSYHRGRNTDTQYF.

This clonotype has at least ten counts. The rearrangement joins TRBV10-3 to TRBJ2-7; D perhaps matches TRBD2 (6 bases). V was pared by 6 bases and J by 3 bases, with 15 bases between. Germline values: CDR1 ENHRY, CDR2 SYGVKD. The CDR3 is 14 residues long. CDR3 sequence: CAIRGSGPLYEQYF. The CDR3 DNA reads TGTGCCATCAGGGGAAGCGGGCCTCTCTACGAGCAGTACTTC.

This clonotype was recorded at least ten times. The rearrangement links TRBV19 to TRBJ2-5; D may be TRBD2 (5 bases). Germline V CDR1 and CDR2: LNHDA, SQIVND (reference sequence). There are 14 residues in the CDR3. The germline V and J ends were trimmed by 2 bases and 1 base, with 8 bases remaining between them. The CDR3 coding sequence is TGTGCCAGTAGTATAAGCGGTGGCCAAGAGACCCAGTACTTC. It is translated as CASSISGGQETQYF.

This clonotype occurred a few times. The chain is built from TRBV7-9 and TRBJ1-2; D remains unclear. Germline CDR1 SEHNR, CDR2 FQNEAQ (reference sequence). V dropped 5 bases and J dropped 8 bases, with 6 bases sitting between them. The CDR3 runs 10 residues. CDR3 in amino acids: CASSGYGYTF. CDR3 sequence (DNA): TGTGCCAGCAGCGGGTACGGCTACACCTTC.

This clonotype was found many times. This chain's CDR3 is CSALGLAGGGYQETQYF. In DNA form, the CDR3 reads TGCAGTGCCTTAGGACTAGCGGGAGGGGGGTACCAAGAGACCCAGTACTTC. The chain couples TRBV20-1 to TRBJ2-5; TRBD2 agrees at 15 bases. CDR1 and CDR2 from the germline V gene are DFQATT and SNEGSKA (reference sequence). The J segment lost 0 bases and the V segment lost 6 bases, leaving 8 bases of the junction unmatched. The CDR3 is 17 amino acids.

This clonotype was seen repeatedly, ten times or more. The chain's CDR3 is CSAREGGETQYF. CDR3 coding DNA: TGCAGTGCTAGAGAGGGTGGAGAGACCCAGTACTTC. The chain recombines TRBV20-1 with TRBJ2-5; no clear D gene. Trimming stripped 0 bases from V and 4 bases from J, with 6 bases between. The CDR3 loop spans 12 amino acids. Germline values: CDR1 DFQATT, CDR2 SNEGSKA (reference sequence).

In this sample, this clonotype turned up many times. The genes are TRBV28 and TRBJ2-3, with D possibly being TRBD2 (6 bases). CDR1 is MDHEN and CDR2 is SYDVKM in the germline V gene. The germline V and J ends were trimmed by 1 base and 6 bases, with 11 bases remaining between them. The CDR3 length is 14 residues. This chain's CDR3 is CASSLFEGGDTQYF. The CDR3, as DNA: TGTGCCAGCAGTTTATTCGAAGGAGGGGATACGCAGTATTTT.

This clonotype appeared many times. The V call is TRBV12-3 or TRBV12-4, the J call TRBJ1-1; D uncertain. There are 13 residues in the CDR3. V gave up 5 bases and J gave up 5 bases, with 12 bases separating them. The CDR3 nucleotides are TGTGCCAGCAGTCCTTCCACCGGGACTGAAGCTTTCTTT. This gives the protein CASSPSTGTEAFF.

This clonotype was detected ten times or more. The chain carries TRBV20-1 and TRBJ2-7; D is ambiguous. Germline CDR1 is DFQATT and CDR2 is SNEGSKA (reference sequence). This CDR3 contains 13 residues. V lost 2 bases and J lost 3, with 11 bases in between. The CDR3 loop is CSARSGKNYEQYF. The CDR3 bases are TGCAGTGCTAGATCTGGGAAGAACTACGAGCAGTACTTC.

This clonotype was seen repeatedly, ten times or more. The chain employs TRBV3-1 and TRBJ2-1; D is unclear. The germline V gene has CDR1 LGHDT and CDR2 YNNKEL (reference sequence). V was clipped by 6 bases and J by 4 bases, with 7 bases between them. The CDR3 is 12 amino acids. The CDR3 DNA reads TGTGCCAGCAGAGAAGGATACAATGAGCAGTTCTTC. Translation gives CASREGYNEQFF.

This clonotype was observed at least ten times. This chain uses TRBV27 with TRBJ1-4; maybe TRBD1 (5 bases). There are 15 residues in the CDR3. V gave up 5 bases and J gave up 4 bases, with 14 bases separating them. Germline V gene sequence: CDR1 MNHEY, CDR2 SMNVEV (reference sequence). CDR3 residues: CASSPSGFGNEKLFF. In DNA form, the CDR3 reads TGTGCCAGCAGTCCATCAGGGTTCGGTAATGAAAAACTGTTTTTT.

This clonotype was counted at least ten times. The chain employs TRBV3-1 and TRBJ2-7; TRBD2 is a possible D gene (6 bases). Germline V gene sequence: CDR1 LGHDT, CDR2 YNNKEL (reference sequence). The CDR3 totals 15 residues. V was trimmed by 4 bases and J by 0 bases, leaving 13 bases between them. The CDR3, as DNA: TGTGCCAGCAGCCCCCCAGGAGGGAGCTCCTACGAGCAGTACTTC. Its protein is CASSPPGGSSYEQYF.

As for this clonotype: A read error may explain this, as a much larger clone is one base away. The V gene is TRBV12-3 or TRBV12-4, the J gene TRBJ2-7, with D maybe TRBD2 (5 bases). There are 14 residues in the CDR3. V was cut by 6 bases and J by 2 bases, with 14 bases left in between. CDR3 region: CASSLTNVPYEQYF. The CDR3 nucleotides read TGTGCCAGCAGCTTGACTAACGTTCCCTACGAGCAGTACTTC.

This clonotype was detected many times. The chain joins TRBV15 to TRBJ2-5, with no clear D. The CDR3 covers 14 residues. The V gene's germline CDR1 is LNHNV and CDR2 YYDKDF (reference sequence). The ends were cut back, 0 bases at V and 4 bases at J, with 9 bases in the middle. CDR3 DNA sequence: TGTGCCACCAGCAGAGATCGGAAGGGAGAGACCCAGTACTTC. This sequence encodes CATSRDRKGETQYF.

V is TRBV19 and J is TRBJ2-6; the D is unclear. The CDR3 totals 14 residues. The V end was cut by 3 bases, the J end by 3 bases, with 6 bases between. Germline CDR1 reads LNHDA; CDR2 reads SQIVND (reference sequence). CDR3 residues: CASSIPGGANVLTF. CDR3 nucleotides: TGTGCCAGTAGTATCCCCGGTGGGGCCAACGTCCTGACTTTC.

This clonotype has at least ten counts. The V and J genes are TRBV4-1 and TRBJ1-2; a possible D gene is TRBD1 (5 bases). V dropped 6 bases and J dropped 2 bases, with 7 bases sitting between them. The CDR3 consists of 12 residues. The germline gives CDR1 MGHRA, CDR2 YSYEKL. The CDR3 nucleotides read TGCGCCAGCAGGGGGGTGAACTATGGCTACACCTTC. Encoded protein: CASRGVNYGYTF.